The 32 T cell receptor beta chains below all came from one sample that was sequenced in a study of a mutant IDH1 vaccine in newly diagnosed glioma. Their antigen targets remain unknown. Only in-frame clones appear in the TCRdb table, and some are missing; sequencing was by immunoSEQ multiplex PCR. The sample lists tens of thousands of clones, 85% to 90% occurring once. Documented time point: week 35, safety follow-up. Topical imiquimod was applied with each vaccine dose, which held 300 ug of mutant IDH1 20-mer peptide. Sequenced here: PBMCs, sampled from a glioma patient whose treatment included an IDH1 peptide vaccine. These receptors came from a man in his forties with glioma.

V gene TRBV6-1 combines with J gene TRBJ1-3; D is undetermined. CDR1 and CDR2 from the germline V gene are MNHNS and SASEGT. Deletions cut 6 bases from V and 4 bases from J, with 7 bases between. The CDR3 runs to 12 residues. The CDR3 DNA is TGTGCCAGCAGGGCGACAGGAAACACCATATATTTT. Its translation: CASRATGNTIYF.

The chain links TRBV11-2 to TRBJ2-7; D is perhaps TRBD1 (6 bases). Trimming cost V 4 bases and J 2 bases, with 12 bases left between them. CDR3 length equals 14 residues. Germline V gives CDR1 SGHAT, CDR2 FQNNGV. CDR3 nucleotide sequence: TGTGCCAGCAGCTCAGGGGTGTTCGCCTACGAGCAGTACGTC. It encodes CASSSGVFAYEQYV.

This chain links TRBV2 with TRBJ1-4; TRBD1 might be the D (6 bases). The CDR3 length is 14 residues. Looked up from germline, CDR1 is SNHLY and CDR2 is FYNNEI. V lost 7 bases and J 0 bases, leaving 9 bases between the germline ends. Written as DNA, the CDR3 is TGTGCCAGCACCCGGACAGCAACTAATGAAAAACTGTTTTTT. Its protein product is CASTRTATNEKLFF.

The chain links TRBV4-3 to TRBJ1-1, with D unclear. The CDR3 contains 16 residues. V shed 0 bases and J shed 1 base, with 12 bases lying between them. Germline V gene sequence: CDR1 LGHNA, CDR2 YSLEER. In DNA form, the CDR3 reads TGCGCCAGCAGCCAAGATTCGAGTTGGACGAACACTGAAGCTTTCTTT. Protein: CASSQDSSWTNTEAFF.

The J gene is TRBJ2-4, the V gene TRBV28, with D perhaps being TRBD1 or TRBD2 (5 bases each). The length of the CDR3 is 14 residues. Germline V gene lookup returns CDR1 MDHEN and CDR2 SYDVKM. Trimming shortened V by 4 bases and J by 10 bases, and 17 bases separated the two germline ends. The CDR3 sequence: CASSSTGTDVIQYF. CDR3 bases: TGTGCCAGCAGTTCTACCGGGACCGACGTGATTCAGTACTTC.

The rearrangement links TRBV10-3 to TRBJ1-2, with D unresolved. Per the germline V gene, CDR1 is ENHRY and CDR2 is SYGVKD. Trimming pared 2 bases from V and 9 bases from J, leaving 13 bases between. The CDR3 extends over 13 amino acids. The CDR3: CAISEDGERSYTF. CDR3 nucleotides: TGTGCCATCAGTGAGGACGGTGAAAGGAGCTACACCTTC.

V and J are TRBV6-5 and TRBJ1-5; D may be TRBD1 (5 bases). CDR1 MNHEY and CDR2 SVGAGI come from the germline V gene. V lost 4 bases and J lost 6, with 13 bases in between. The CDR3 contains 14 residues. CDR3 protein: CASSSTVESQPQHF. CDR3 in DNA: TGTGCCAGCAGTTCGACAGTAGAGTCTCAGCCCCAGCATTTT.

This chain joins TRBV5-1 and TRBJ1-3; TRBD1 agrees at 8 bases. Germline CDR1 and CDR2: SGHRS and YFSETQ. The CDR3 totals 15 residues. V gave up 0 bases and J gave up 4 bases; unmatched junction bases: 3. DNA of the CDR3: TGCGCCAGCAGCTTGGATAACAGGGGGGGAAACACCATATATTTT. Protein product: CASSLDNRGGNTIYF.

This chain links TRBV5-1 with TRBJ1-1; D may be TRBD1 (5 bases). The CDR3 has 14 amino acids. Trimming removed 0 bases from V and 3 bases from J, with 9 bases in between. Germline CDR1 SGHRS, CDR2 YFSETQ. CDR3 nucleotide sequence: TGCGCCAGCAGCTTGGCCGTGGGGGACACTGAAGCTTTCTTT. Protein product: CASSLAVGDTEAFF.

This clone was seen just once. The chain joins TRBV5-1 to TRBJ2-1; possibly TRBD1 for D (6 bases). CDR3 size: 15 residues. Germline-derived CDR1 and CDR2 are SGHRS and YFSETQ. Trimming took off 0 bases at V and 9 bases at J, with 16 bases between the two ends. DNA for the CDR3: TGCGCCAGCAGCTTGGCGGTCAGGGGCCAGGGTGAGCAGTTCTTC. Amino acids: CASSLAVRGQGEQFF. The full variable domain, with the rest looked up from reference TRBV5-1 and TRBJ2-1, is KAGVTQTPRYLIKTRGQQVTLSCSPISGHRSVSWYQQTPGQGLQFLFEYFSETQRNKGNFPGRFSGRQFSNSRSEMNVSTLELGDSALYLCASSLAVRGQGEQFFGPGTRLTVL.

The rearrangement uses TRBV30 and TRBJ2-3; 12 bases fit TRBD2. The CDR3 sequence is 14 residues long. The V and J ends lost 2 bases and 5 bases, in that order; junction bases with no gene match: 2. The germline V gene encodes CDR1 GTSNPN and CDR2 SVGIG (reference sequence). The CDR3 coding sequence is TGTGCCTGGAGTATGACTAGCGGGAGAGATACGCAGTATTTT. As protein: CAWSMTSGRDTQYF.

The chain has TRBV27 and TRBJ1-2; weak D call: TRBD1 (6 bases). The CDR3 has 14 residues. The V and J ends lost 2 bases and 5 bases respectively, with 12 bases between them. The germline CDR1 and CDR2 sequences are MNHEY and SMNVEV (reference sequence). The CDR3 region is CASSLRGFAYGYTF. DNA for the CDR3: TGTGCCAGCAGTTTAAGGGGGTTTGCGTATGGCTACACCTTC.

V gene TRBV5-1 combines with J gene TRBJ2-2, with 9 bases aligning to TRBD2. This CDR3 is 17 amino acids long. Germline-derived CDR1 and CDR2 are SGHRS and YFSETQ. V lost 3 bases to trimming and J lost 1 base; unmatched junction nucleotides: 7. CDR3 sequence reads: CASSYTLAGMNTGELFF. CDR3 in DNA: TGCGCCAGCAGCTACACTCTAGCGGGGATGAACACCGGGGAGCTGTTTTTT. Filled out from reference TRBV5-1 and TRBJ2-2, the complete variable domain reads KAGVTQTPRYLIKTRGQQVTLSCSPISGHRSVSWYQQTPGQGLQFLFEYFSETQRNKGNFPGRFSGRQFSNSRSEMNVSTLELGDSALYLCASSYTLAGMNTGELFFGEGSRLTVL.

V and J are TRBV28 and TRBJ2-4; no clear D gene. This CDR3 is 12 amino acids long. Trimming took 3 bases from V and 6 from J, leaving 6 bases between them. Germline lookup yields CDR1 MDHEN and CDR2 SYDVKM. The CDR3, as DNA: TGTGCCAGCAGTTTGTTGTTAAACATTCAGTACTTC. As protein: CASSLLLNIQYF.

The chain links TRBV27 to TRBJ1-2, with D maybe TRBD1 (6 bases). Germline values: CDR1 MNHEY, CDR2 SMNVEV (reference sequence). Deletions cut 3 bases from V and 4 bases from J, with 12 bases between. The CDR3 is 14 amino acids. The CDR3 is CASSFSGASYGYTF. In DNA, the CDR3 is TGTGCCAGCAGTTTCTCAGGGGCGTCCTATGGCTACACCTTC.

The J gene is TRBJ2-1, the V gene TRBV4-2, with TRBD2 matching 9 bases. CDR3 size: 16 residues. The J segment lost 2 bases and the V segment lost 0 bases, leaving 2 bases of the junction unmatched. The germline CDR1 and CDR2 sequences are LGHNA and YNFKEQ. The CDR3 nucleotides are TGTGCCAGCAGCCAAGATCTAGCGGGGCCCTACAATGAGCAGTTCTTC. Its translation is CASSQDLAGPYNEQFF.

The gene calls are TRBV7-9 and TRBJ1-2; TRBD1 matches at 9 bases. Germline V CDR1 and CDR2: SEHNR, FQNEAQ (reference sequence). CDR3 size: 15 residues. The trim removed 4 bases at V and 3 bases at J, leaving 6 bases unmatched. The DNA of the CDR3 is TGTGCCAGCAGCTCGCCCCGGGACAGGGACTATGGCTACACCTTC. Its protein is CASSSPRDRDYGYTF.

This sequence joins TRBV28 and TRBJ2-4; D is possibly TRBD1 or TRBD2 (5 bases each). The CDR3 has 15 residues. CDR1 is MDHEN and CDR2 is SYDVKM in the germline V gene. Trimming removed 4 bases from V and 6 bases from J, with 16 bases in between. DNA for the CDR3: TGTGCCAGCAGTTCACGGGGCCGCCCCGGAAACATTCAGTACTTC. It encodes CASSSRGRPGNIQYF.

The genes are TRBV2 and TRBJ2-7; 13 bases match TRBD2. The CDR3 is 15 amino acids. Germline CDR1 and CDR2: SNHLY and FYNNEI. V was clipped by 6 bases and J by 4 bases; unmatched bases: 6. CDR3 region: CASSPGTSGVYEQYF. Here the CDR3 DNA reads TGTGCCAGCAGCCCCGGGACTAGCGGGGTTTACGAGCAGTACTTC.

This clone was found a few times. J is TRBJ2-2 and V is TRBV6-5, with TRBD2 as a possible D gene (6 bases). In germline, CDR1 is MNHEY, CDR2 SVGAGI. Trimming took 2 bases from V and 5 from J, leaving 9 bases between them. CDR3 length: 14 amino acids. CDR3 nucleotide sequence: TGTGCCAGCAGTTACCGCGGGGTAACCGGGGAGCTGTTTTTT. Translated, it gives CASSYRGVTGELFF.

The CDR3 DNA reads TGTGCCAGTAGTATAGCACCGCGGGGGGGCACAGATACGCAGTATTTT. Residues: CASSIAPRGGTDTQYF. The chain couples TRBV19 to TRBJ2-3, with 8 bases fitting TRBD2. Unmatched junction bases numbered 4, after V lost 1 base and J lost 1 base. The CDR3 has 16 residues. Germline CDR1 and CDR2: LNHDA and SQIVND (reference sequence).

This clone was counted a single time. The chain is built from TRBV4-3 and TRBJ2-7; 10 positions match TRBD2. Germline V gene sequence: CDR1 LGHNA, CDR2 YSLEER. The V and J ends lost 0 bases and 4 bases, in that order; junction bases with no gene match: 12. The CDR3 runs to 18 residues. CDR3 sequence (DNA): TGCGCCAGCAGCCAAGATGGGAGTTCGGCTAGCGGGAGTTACGAGCAGTACTTC. The encoded protein is CASSQDGSSASGSYEQYF.

This clone appeared once. The rearrangement joins TRBV19 to TRBJ2-7; perhaps TRBD1 as D (6 bases). The V gene lost 7 bases and the J gene lost 3 bases, with 16 bases spanning the gap. CDR1 and CDR2 from the germline V gene are LNHDA and SQIVND (reference sequence). The CDR3 has 14 residues. CDR3 sequence (DNA): TGTGCCAGTACCCTGGGGACACTCTTCTACGAGCAGTACTTC. Protein: CASTLGTLFYEQYF.

This chain links TRBV5-4 with TRBJ1-1, with a weak D call TRBD1 (5 bases). V was cut by 1 base and J by 4 bases, with 11 bases left in between. The CDR3 sequence is 14 residues long. Germline CDR1 SGHNT, CDR2 YYREEE (reference sequence). CDR3 amino acids: CASSLWGGGTEAFF. The DNA of the CDR3 is TGTGCCAGCAGCTTGTGGGGGGGAGGCACTGAAGCTTTCTTT.

The V gene is TRBV7-9, the J gene TRBJ2-2; D perhaps matches TRBD1 (5 bases). This CDR3 comprises 15 residues. Looked up from germline, CDR1 is SEHNR and CDR2 is FQNEAQ (reference sequence). The V end lost 3 bases, the J end lost 5 bases, and 13 bases lay between the germline ends. The DNA for the CDR3 is TGTGCCAGCAGCTTTCCTGCAGGGTGGACCGGGGAGCTGTTTTTT. Protein sequence: CASSFPAGWTGELFF.

This clone was counted a single time. The chain combines TRBV11-3 with TRBJ2-1; D perhaps matches TRBD1 (5 bases). Trimming pared 2 bases from V and 5 bases from J, leaving 13 bases between. Germline lookup yields CDR1 SGHNT and CDR2 YENEEA. The CDR3 has 15 residues. CDR3 nucleotides: TGTGCCAGCAGCTTAAACGGCGAAGGGGACAATGAGCAGTTCTTC. Translation gives CASSLNGEGDNEQFF.

The chain links TRBV19 to TRBJ2-6; D unclear. Deletions cut 5 bases from V and 0 bases from J, with 11 bases between. The germline gives CDR1 LNHDA, CDR2 SQIVND (reference sequence). The CDR3 length is 16 residues. This chain's CDR3 is CASSSWTDSGANVLTF. The CDR3 DNA reads TGTGCCAGTAGTTCCTGGACGGACTCTGGGGCCAACGTCCTGACTTTC.

The chain has TRBV19 and TRBJ2-3; tentatively, D is TRBD1 (6 bases). The CDR3 loop spans 15 amino acids. The germline V gene encodes CDR1 LNHDA and CDR2 SQIVND (reference sequence). Between the trimmed V and J ends, which lost 5 bases and 3 bases, there was a span of 15 bases. CDR3 residues: CASSPTGTNTDTQYF. The CDR3, as DNA: TGTGCCAGTAGTCCTACCGGGACAAATACAGATACGCAGTATTTT.

This CDR3 is CASSMARATEAFF. The CDR3, as DNA: TGTGCCAGTAGTATGGCCAGGGCCACTGAAGCTTTCTTT. The J gene is TRBJ1-1, the V gene TRBV19, with D maybe TRBD1 (5 bases). This CDR3 is built from 13 residues. The germline V and J ends were trimmed by 3 bases and 4 bases, with 9 bases remaining between them. Germline assignment: CDR1 LNHDA and CDR2 SQIVND (reference sequence).

The chain has TRBV6-6 and TRBJ1-1; a weak D match, TRBD1 (6 bases). Trimming pared 7 bases from V and 2 bases from J, leaving 17 bases between. The CDR3 extends over 15 amino acids. The germline CDR1 and CDR2 sequences are MNHNY and SVGAGI (reference sequence). CDR3 protein: CASTREDRPNTEAFF. CDR3 in DNA: TGTGCCAGCACCCGAGAGGACAGACCAAACACTGAAGCTTTCTTT.

V gene TRBV19 combines with J gene TRBJ1-5; 7 bases agree with TRBD1. CDR1 is LNHDA and CDR2 is SQIVND in the germline V gene (reference sequence). After removal of 3 bases from V and 4 bases from J, the junction contained 6 bases not matched to a gene. This CDR3 contains 15 residues. CDR3 in amino acids: CASSMDRSLNQPQHF. The CDR3 region has the DNA TGTGCCAGTAGTATGGACAGGAGCCTAAATCAGCCCCAGCATTTT.

The rearrangement links TRBV2 to TRBJ2-6; TRBD2 matches at 11 bases. The CDR3 totals 20 residues. Germline lookup yields CDR1 SNHLY and CDR2 FYNNEI. J lost 2 bases, V lost 6 bases, and 15 bases had no gene match. In nucleotides, the CDR3 is TGTGCCAGCAGCCCTGACTTCAGGCTAGCGGGAGGAACTGGGGCCAACGTCCTGACTTTC. Its protein is CASSPDFRLAGGTGANVLTF.